The rows below give T cell receptor beta chains drawn from one sample of a study of T cell repertoires in cytomegalovirus infection. One entry per CDR3 protein, called by TCRdb with MiXCR from the reads. The top ten hold less than 15% of the sample, which has a few hundred thousand distinct CDR3 sequences, 26% seen once. The specimen was PBMCs. The receptor set was obtained from a human donor in good health (CMV status not recorded). Some clones in this sample may be carry-over from other donors' samples. CDR3s include the opening cysteine and the closing phenylalanine or tryptophan. A D gene is named only where the DNA matches it firmly. A row's size may be missing; if present it is once, few, many or a size class.

D gene | J gene | CDR3 length | clone size | V gene | CDR3 DNA | CDR3 protein
NA | TRBJ1-1 | 12 | NA | TRBV9 | TGTGCCAGCAGCGTGGAAGGAGCTGAAGCTTTCTTT | CASSVEGAEAFF
NA | TRBJ1-4 | 18 | NA | TRBV10-3 | TGTGCCATCAGTGACTATTCTTTGCCAGGAGAAGGGAATGAAAAACTGTTTTTT | CAISDYSLPGEGNEKLFF
NA | TRBJ1-2 | 17 | few | TRBV6-6 | TGTGCCAGCAGTTACACCACTCGGTCCGGCGCTAACTATGGCTACACCTTC | CASSYTTRSGANYGYTF
TRBD1 | TRBJ1-5 | 15 | many | TRBV28 | TGTGCCAGCAGTTTACCCGGACAGGGGGCGAAGCCCCAGCATTTT | CASSLPGQGAKPQHF
NA | TRBJ2-1 | 15 | many | TRBV7-2 | TGTGCCAGCAGCTTAAGGGCTAGCAGACACAATGAGCAGTTCTTC | CASSLRASRHNEQFF
NA | TRBJ1-5 | 13 | few | TRBV6-5 | TGTGCCAGCAGTTACAACGGCAATCAGCCCCAGCATTTT | CASSYNGNQPQHF
TRBD2 | TRBJ2-1 | 16 | NA | TRBV24-1 | TGTGCCACCAGTGACCCGCTAGCGGGAGGGCCACTGGGGCAGTTCTTC | CATSDPLAGGPLGQFF
NA | TRBJ2-1 | 17 | NA | TRBV19 | TGTGCCAGTAGTATAGGCGCAGGGCTCGCTAACGGCAATGAGCAGTTCTTC | CASSIGAGLANGNEQFF
NA | TRBJ2-3 | 14 | few | TRBV6-2/TRBV6-3 | TGTGCCAGCACCTTATTCAGGAGCACAGATACGCAGTATTTT | CASTLFRSTDTQYF
TRBD1 | TRBJ2-3 | 14 | few | TRBV5-1 | TGCGCCAGCTGGACAGGGGGAATCACAGATACGCAGTATTTT | CASWTGGITDTQYF
NA | TRBJ2-7 | 14 | NA | TRBV20-1 | TGCAGTGCTAGAGAGACCCGGGGCACCTACGAGCAGTACTTC | CSARETRGTYEQYF
TRBD2 | TRBJ2-5 | 13 | few | TRBV11-2 | TGTGCCAGCAGCCAGGGACTAGGAAAGACCCAGTACTTC | CASSQGLGKTQYF
NA | TRBJ2-5 | 13 | NA | TRBV7-3 | TGTGCCAGCAGCTTAAACGCAAAAGAGACCCAGTACTTC | CASSLNAKETQYF
TRBD2 | TRBJ2-1 | 16 | many | TRBV7-2 | TGTGCCAGCAGCACCCGGACTAGCGGGGCCTTCAATGAGCAGTTCTTC | CASSTRTSGAFNEQFF
TRBD2 | TRBJ2-1 | 15 | NA | TRBV9 | TGTGCCAGCAGCGAGACTAGCGGGATGGGCAATGAGCAGTTCTTC | CASSETSGMGNEQFF
NA | TRBJ2-3 | 13 | NA | TRBV7-2 | TGTGCCAGCAGCTTCGAGGTTCCAGATACGCAGTATTTT | CASSFEVPDTQYF
NA | TRBJ2-5 | 15 | NA | TRBV11-3 | TGTGCCAGCAGCTTGATAATGGGCATTCGAGAGACCCAGTACTTC | CASSLIMGIRETQYF
NA | TRBJ1-2 | 15 | few | TRBV11-2 | TGTGCCAGCAGCTCTAGGGGCGGGACGGGATATGGCTACACCTTC | CASSSRGGTGYGYTF
TRBD2 | TRBJ2-1 | 15 | few | TRBV6-1 | TGTGCCAGCAGTGGACTAGCGGGGGCCCTCGTTGAGCAGTTCTTC | CASSGLAGALVEQFF
TRBD2 | TRBJ2-3 | 15 | many | TRBV7-2 | TGTGCCAGCAGAAGAGGACTAGGCGGGACAGATACGCAGTATTTT | CASRRGLGGTDTQYF
NA | TRBJ2-5 | 13 | NA | TRBV10-2 | TGCGCCAGCAGTCACGGGTTGGTGGAGACCCAGTACTTC | CASSHGLVETQYF
NA | TRBJ1-5 | 11 | NA | TRBV7-9 | TGTGCCAGCAGCTTTTCTCAGCCCCAGCATTTT | CASSFSQPQHF
NA | TRBJ1-5 | 12 | NA | TRBV7-2 | TGTGCCAGCAGCCAGGGGATGCAGCCCCAGCATTTT | CASSQGMQPQHF
NA | TRBJ1-3 | 16 | NA | TRBV6-1 | TGTGCCAGCAGTCAAATTGGGGCCAGTTCTGGAAACACCATATATTTT | CASSQIGASSGNTIYF
NA | TRBJ2-1 | 16 | few | TRBV7-9 | TGTGCCAGCAGCCCAGTGGGCTCTCGAAGGAACAATGAGCAGTTCTTC | CASSPVGSRRNNEQFF
NA | TRBJ2-2 | 14 | NA | TRBV27 | TGTGCCAGCAGTTTTCAGGTTAACACCGGGGAGCTGTTTTTT | CASSFQVNTGELFF
TRBD2 | TRBJ2-3 | 13 | NA | TRBV6-5 | TGTGCCAGCAGGATAGCGGGAGAAGATACGCAGTATTTT | CASRIAGEDTQYF
NA | TRBJ1-2 | 12 | NA | TRBV19 | TGTGCCAGTAGTGGACGGAACTATGGCTACACCTTC | CASSGRNYGYTF
TRBD2 | TRBJ2-2 | 17 | NA | TRBV2 | TGTGCCAGCATGACGGGACTAGCGGGTAGATGGGCCGGGGAGCTGTTTTTT | CASMTGLAGRWAGELFF
TRBD1 | TRBJ1-3 | 18 | few | TRBV4-1 | TGCGCCAGCAGCCAAGATCGTGACGCGACAGGGACTGGAAACACCATATATTTT | CASSQDRDATGTGNTIYF
NA | TRBJ2-5 | 15 | many | TRBV7-2 | TGTGCCAGCAGCTTTCGAGTTGGGACGGAAGAGACCCAGTACTTC | CASSFRVGTEETQYF
NA | TRBJ2-3 | 15 | few | TRBV12-3/TRBV12-4 | TGTGCCAGCAGTTTATATGGGGACTGGACAGATACGCAGTATTTT | CASSLYGDWTDTQYF
NA | TRBJ2-1 | 16 | NA | TRBV6-5 | TGTGCCAGCAGTTACCGACAGCGCCGGGGCGACAATGAGCAGTTCTTC | CASSYRQRRGDNEQFF
NA | TRBJ1-1 | 14 | many | TRBV7-2 | TGTGCCAGCGGTGTAGGCAAAATGAACACTGAAGCTTTCTTT | CASGVGKMNTEAFF
TRBD2 | TRBJ2-3 | 16 | few | TRBV6-1 | TGTGCCAGCAGTGATCCTAGCGGGAGCAGCACAGATACGCAGTATTTT | CASSDPSGSSTDTQYF
NA | TRBJ2-7 | 17 | many | TRBV7-2 | TGTGCCAGCAGCCCGAAAGGTTTTAGCGGAGCGACTTACGAGCAGTACTTC | CASSPKGFSGATYEQYF
TRBD2 | TRBJ2-7 | 15 | NA | TRBV7-2 | TGTGCCAGCAGCTTAGAAGCGGGAGGTGGGTACGAGCAGTACTTC | CASSLEAGGGYEQYF
TRBD2 | TRBJ2-5 | 14 | NA | TRBV20-1 | TGCAGTGCTACCCCGGGACTAGGACAAGAGACCCAGTACTTC | CSATPGLGQETQYF
TRBD1 | TRBJ2-1 | 15 | NA | TRBV6-6 | TGTGCCAGCAGTAGTGGGACAGGGCTACACAATGAGCAGTTCTTC | CASSSGTGLHNEQFF
NA | TRBJ2-7 | 15 | few | TRBV10-3 | TGTGCCATCAGTGGGCAGACGGCCAGCTCCTACGAGCAGTACTTC | CAISGQTASSYEQYF
NA | TRBJ2-1 | 14 | few | TRBV19 | TGTGCCAGTAGCGACAGGAGTACCTACAATGAGCAGTTCTTC | CASSDRSTYNEQFF
TRBD2 | TRBJ2-3 | 14 | NA | TRBV6-2/TRBV6-3 | TGTGCCAGCAGTTACGCGGGAGGGCCATCGTCGCAGTATTTT | CASSYAGGPSSQYF
TRBD1 | TRBJ2-7 | 16 | few | TRBV12-5 | TGTGCTAGTGGTTTGGCCGGGACAGCCGACTCCTACGAGCAGTACTTC | CASGLAGTADSYEQYF
NA | TRBJ1-5 | 15 | few | TRBV23-1 | TGCGCCAGCAGTCAATCGGGGGGCAGCAATCAGCCCCAGCATTTT | CASSQSGGSNQPQHF
TRBD2 | TRBJ2-1 | 16 | many | TRBV7-2 | TGTGCCAGCAGCTTTGGGGGACTAGCGGGAGGTGGTGAGCAGTTCTTC | CASSFGGLAGGGEQFF
TRBD2 | TRBJ2-5 | 13 | NA | TRBV2 | TGTGCCAGCACCGGACTAGCGGAAGAGACCCAGTACTTC | CASTGLAEETQYF
NA | TRBJ1-3 | 15 | NA | TRBV3-1 | TGTGCCAGCAGCCCTCGAGGGGCTTTAGGCAACACCATATATTTT | CASSPRGALGNTIYF
NA | TRBJ2-5 | 15 | NA | TRBV5-1 | TGCGCCAGCAGCTTGACTCACCAGTCCCAAGAGACCCAGTACTTC | CASSLTHQSQETQYF
NA | TRBJ2-2 | 16 | few | TRBV28 | TGTGCCAGCAGTTTGATGAGGGGCCCCTCTACCGGGGAGCTGTTTTTT | CASSLMRGPSTGELFF
NA | TRBJ1-5 | 16 | few | TRBV2 | TGTGCCAGCAGTGGACAGGCAGGGTATAGCAATCAGCCCCAGCATTTT | CASSGQAGYSNQPQHF
TRBD2 | TRBJ2-1 | 17 | NA | TRBV9 | TGTGCCAGCAGCGTTAATGGGGGACTAGCGGGGTACAATGAGCAGTTCTTC | CASSVNGGLAGYNEQFF
TRBD2 | TRBJ2-3 | 16 | NA | TRBV11-2 | TGTGCCAGCAGCTTATTGGTCGGGGGAGGGACAGATACGCAGTATTTT | CASSLLVGGGTDTQYF
TRBD1 | TRBJ1-5 | 14 | few | TRBV19 | TGTGCCAGTAGTATTCAGGGGGCGGGACAGCCCCAGCATTTT | CASSIQGAGQPQHF
NA | TRBJ1-6 | 14 | many | TRBV7-2 | TGTGCCAGCAGCTCGGACAGTAATAATTCACCCCTCCACTTT | CASSSDSNNSPLHF
NA | TRBJ1-3 | 13 | few | TRBV12-3/TRBV12-4 | TGTGCCAGCAGTCCCTCGGGGGGAAACACCATATATTTT | CASSPSGGNTIYF
TRBD1 | TRBJ2-7 | 14 | many | TRBV12-3/TRBV12-4 | TGTGCCAGCAGTTTAAGGACAGGCTCCTACGAGCAGTACTTC | CASSLRTGSYEQYF
NA | TRBJ1-4 | 15 | NA | TRBV4-3 | TGCGCCAGCAGCCAAGGGCCGGCAACTAATGAAAAACTGTTTTTT | CASSQGPATNEKLFF